Here is one T cell receptor (beta chain) with its context. Its specificity is unknown. Some clones are missing from TCRdb's copy, which holds only in-frame ones; the method was immunoSEQ multiplex PCR. Of fewer than 75,000 clones listed, roughly 87% were seen once; the top ten hold 2.8%. This sample stems from a study of OX40 agonist ivuxolimab in advanced cancers. General study results and limits: There was clonal expansion of CD4+ and CD8+ blood T cells by week 6 at 0.1 to 3.0 mg/kg. Mean expanded clone counts were higher in CD8+ than CD4+ T cells.

People who had autoimmune disease history or systemic immunosuppression were excluded. CDR3 length equals 11 residues. Germline lookup yields CDR1 GTSNPN and CDR2 SVGIG (reference sequence). The V gene lost 6 bases and the J gene lost 0 bases, with 3 bases spanning the gap. The sample was CD4+ or CD8+ T cells sorted from blood, taken in a trial of the OX40 agonist ivuxolimab. The TCR comes from an adult with an advanced solid tumor such as melanoma, head and neck, liver or kidney cancer. The J gene is TRBJ2-1, the V gene TRBV30, with unresolved D. The chain's CDR3 is CACNSYNEQFF. The CDR3 DNA sequence: TGTGCCTGCAACTCCTACAATGAGCAGTTCTTC.